This TCR beta chain was sequenced for a study of early T cells in non-severe SARS-CoV-2 infection (dated by TCRdb to about 2021). With respect to the entire study: Because TCR sequencing was done on bulk RNA from unsorted whole blood, the alpha and beta chains could not be paired. Overall study outcomes, separate from this receptor: VDJdb matching was skewed toward anti-spike CD8 responses and likely underestimated virus-specific expansions, missing private and CD4 specificities.

The library was prepared using 5' RACE. The reads were generated on a NextSeq 500. Unique molecular identifiers were attached to individual cDNA molecules in the TCR library protocol so that sequencing error and PCR bias could be corrected. Both TCR alpha and beta chains were sequenced, and tight co-correlation was observed between alpha and beta sequence abundances in each sample. The authors' pipeline ran thus. Decombinator V4 was used to annotate the V gene, J gene and CDR3 of the TCR sequences. Expanded TCRs were defined as changing significantly between any two time points under a Poisson model with p below 0.0001. TCR abundances were normalised to the total number of TCRs sequenced in each sample and reported as counts per million. TRAV1-2 paired with TRAJ12, TRAJ20 or TRAJ33 defined MAIT TCRs, while TRAV10 paired with TRAJ18 defined iNKT TCRs. A search of VDJdb, accessed on 1 November 2021, was run for TCRs annotated to CMV, EBV and SARS-CoV-2, with TCRs annotated for multiple antigens excluded. TCRdb trimmed public reads at Q25 via fastp, called clones via MiXCR and kept in-frame beta chains. One record per CDR3 amino acid sequence lists the most common genes and DNA. The V and J calls follow TCRdb's processing rather than the paper's. The sample includes more than 90,000 distinct CDR3 sequences, with 13% observed a single time. Approximately 2.3% of the sample is in the top ten clones.

With respect to this clonotype: No cognate antigen has been identified for it. Base qualities are not at hand, and no much larger clone is one base apart.

This was a case-control study nested in a cohort of healthcare workers in London, UK, who had nasopharyngeal swab PCR tests and blood samples taken every week. Healthcare workers were enrolled in the week of the UK lockdown, from 23 to 31 March 2020, and were followed every week for up to roughly 15 weeks. Relative to germline, V is missing 10 bases and J is missing 3 bases, with 11 bases of the junction outside any gene match. The CDR3, cysteine through phenylalanine, is 15 amino acids long. Kept here is only the CDR3 DNA, which spans 45 bases and is read in frame from base 1. CDR1 and CDR2 were assigned from the germline V gene (reference sequence) as SEHNR and FQNEAQ.

Sequences were obtained from whole blood. The sequence joins TRBV7-9 to TRBJ2-2, with 7 middle bases fitting TRBD1. This sequence was found in an adult who was a healthcare worker with PCR-confirmed SARS-CoV-2 infection or an uninfected control (not recorded which). The CDR3 amino acid sequence is: CATKTGTDYTGELFF. In nucleotide form, the sequence is TGTGCCACCAAAACCGGGACAGACTACACCGGGGAGCTGTTTTTT.